This T cell receptor (beta chain) is from a study of vaccination and CD4 T cells after COVID-19. Overall study results and limits: SARS-CoV-2-reactive clonotypes rose nonsignificantly, with the median going from about 20 to 38.

Time point in this sample: late sampling 161 to 241 days after vaccination in a few convalescent patients. Treatment meaning: approximately 10-day PBMC culture with coronavirus spike peptide pools or control peptides (ViraFEST assay). This clonotype was seen only a few times. Its cognate antigen is unknown. Once obtained from cultured CD4+ T cells, the DNA was sequenced using the Oncomine TCR Beta short-read assay. TCRdb independently ran MiXCR on the PCR reads; one entry per CDR3 protein. This sample carries about 25,000 distinct CDR3 sequences, around a third of them seen once, and the ten largest clones take approximately 3.6%. V was cut by 1 base and J by 6 bases, with 13 bases left in between. The CDR3 contains 14 residues. CDR1 and CDR2 (germline): MGHRA, YSYEKL.

The sample here was CD4+ T cells from blood, cultured in vitro, taken about 7 months after SARS-CoV-2 vaccination. The V and J genes are TRBV4-1 and TRBJ2-7; TRBD1 is a possible D gene (5 bases). This TCR was sampled from a human donor who had recovered from COVID-19. The CDR3 DNA follows: TGCGCCAGCAGCCAAGTTGGGGCCCTCGGCGAGCAGTACTTC. This encodes CASSQVGALGEQYF.